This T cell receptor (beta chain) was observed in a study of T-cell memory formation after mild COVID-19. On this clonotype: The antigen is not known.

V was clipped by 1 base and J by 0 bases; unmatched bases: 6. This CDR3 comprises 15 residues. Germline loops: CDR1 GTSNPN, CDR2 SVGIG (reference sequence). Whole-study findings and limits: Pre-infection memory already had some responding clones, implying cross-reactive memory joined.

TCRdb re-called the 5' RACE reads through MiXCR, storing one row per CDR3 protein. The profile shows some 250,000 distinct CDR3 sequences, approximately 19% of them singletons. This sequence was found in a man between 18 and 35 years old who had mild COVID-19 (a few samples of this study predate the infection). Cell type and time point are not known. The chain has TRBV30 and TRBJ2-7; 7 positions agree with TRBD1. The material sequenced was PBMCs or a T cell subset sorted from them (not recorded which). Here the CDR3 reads CAWSGRQGSSYEQYF. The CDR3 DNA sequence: TGTGCCTGGAGTGGACGACAGGGAAGCTCCTACGAGCAGTACTTC.